This is a list of T cell receptor beta chains from one sample in a study of CD8 T cells in Susac syndrome. In TCRdb, the immunoSEQ multiplex PCR reads were re-called with MiXCR into one record per CDR3 protein. The repertoire holds 330,000 or so distinct CDR3 sequences, with around 91% as singletons. The sample taken for sequencing was CD8+ T cells from PBMCs. The receptors were sampled from a human donor with multiple sclerosis. Both conserved end residues are part of each CDR3. The D gene is left open where the match is weak. Clone size is given for some rows only: seen once, a few or many times, or a class if the clone is expanded.

v_gene	d_gene	j_gene	abundance	CDR3nt	CDR3aa
TRBV4-3	-	TRBJ2-1	-	TGCGCCAGCAGCCAAGTCCGACAGCCATCCTACAATGAGCAGTTCTTC	CASSQVRQPSYNEQFF
TRBV15	-	TRBJ2-1	-	TGTGCCACCCGTGCCGAGGGGGGCAATGAGCAGTTCTTC	CATRAEGGNEQFF
TRBV18	-	TRBJ2-1	-	TGTGCCAGCTCGCCGGACTATCCCCCGCCCGATGAGCAGTTCTTC	CASSPDYPPPDEQFF
TRBV7-8	-	TRBJ1-1	-	TGTGCCAGCAGCTTAGAGAATTACATGAACACTGAAGCTTTCTTT	CASSLENYMNTEAFF
TRBV25-1	-	TRBJ2-1	-	TGTGCCAGCAGTGATGCGGAGAGGGGCTACAATGAGCAGTTCTTC	CASSDAERGYNEQFF
TRBV20-1	-	TRBJ2-7	-	TGCAGTGCCTTAGGATCACGGGAGAGTCCCTACGAGCAGTACTTC	CSALGSRESPYEQYF
TRBV11-3	TRBD1	TRBJ2-5	-	TGTGCCAACGTGCTTAGCCCACCAGGGGGTTCAGAGACCCAGTACTTC	CANVLSPPGGSETQYF
TRBV15	-	TRBJ2-5	-	TGTGCCACCAGCAGAGTTAAGGGCCCCCAAGAGACCCAGTACTTC	CATSRVKGPQETQYF
TRBV20-1	TRBD1	TRBJ1-1	-	TGCAGTGCTTGGGACAGCGCCCCTTTCTTT	CSAWDSAPFF
TRBV6-2/TRBV6-3	TRBD1	TRBJ2-5	few	TGTGCCAGCAGTTACTCGGACAGGGTGGACCAAGAGACCCAGTACTTC	CASSYSDRVDQETQYF
TRBV4-3	-	TRBJ1-3	-	TGCGCCAGCAGCCAAGGAATTTGGGGAGGGGATGGAAACACCATATATTTT	CASSQGIWGGDGNTIYF
TRBV7-9	-	TRBJ2-7	-	TGTGCCAGCAGCTTAGTACCGGCAGTAACCTACGAGCAGTACTTC	CASSLVPAVTYEQYF
TRBV27	TRBD2	TRBJ2-3	-	TGTGCCAGCAGTTTATTCGGGAGGGCGGGGGATACGCAGTATTTT	CASSLFGRAGDTQYF
TRBV12-3/TRBV12-4	-	TRBJ2-2	-	TGTGCCAGCAGCCCTACCACAGGGGAGCTGTTTTTT	CASSPTTGELFF
TRBV7-8	TRBD1	TRBJ2-1	-	TGTGCCAGCAGCCCACCTACGCACAGGGGGCCCTACAATGAGCAGTTCTTC	CASSPPTHRGPYNEQFF
TRBV20-1	-	TRBJ2-5	-	TGCAGTGCTAGGGACGAAGAGACCCAGTACTTC	CSARDEETQYF
TRBV4-2	-	TRBJ1-4	-	TGTGCCAGCAGCCAAGACGGGGATCGGTCGGATGAAAAACTGTTTTTT	CASSQDGDRSDEKLFF
TRBV27	-	TRBJ2-7	-	TGTGCCAGCAGTTTGGGTAGCGAGTACGAGCAGTACTTC	CASSLGSEYEQYF
TRBV20-1	TRBD1	TRBJ2-6	-	TGCAGTGCTAAGGGGGGACAGGGCGCTGGGGCCAACGTCCTGACTTTC	CSAKGGQGAGANVLTF
TRBV29-1	-	TRBJ2-1	once	TGCAGCGTTGAAGAGGTGGGGACTGTACCCTCCTACAATGAGCAGTTCTTC	CSVEEVGTVPSYNEQFF
TRBV9	-	TRBJ2-2	-	TGTGCCAGCAGCGACAGGCGGAGGAGCGCGAACACCGGGGAGCTGTTTTTT	CASSDRRRSANTGELFF
TRBV28	-	TRBJ1-5	-	TGTGCCAGCAGTTTGCTATCAAGTGGACAGCCCCAGCATTTT	CASSLLSSGQPQHF
TRBV6-2/TRBV6-3	TRBD1	TRBJ2-2	-	TGTGCCAGCAGTTACGAATTTGGGACAGGGGGAGAGTCGAACACCGGGGAGCTGTTTTTT	CASSYEFGTGGESNTGELFF
TRBV7-9	-	TRBJ2-1	-	TGTGCCAGCAGCTCAGGTCTAGGAGAACGATATGAGCAGTTCTTC	CASSSGLGERYEQFF
TRBV27	-	TRBJ2-5	-	TGTGCCAGCAGTCAACTAGCCACGACAGGGCCAGAGACCCAGTACTTC	CASSQLATTGPETQYF
TRBV7-3	-	TRBJ2-7	-	TGTGCCAGCAGCTTAAAACCATATTCCTACGAGCAGTACTTC	CASSLKPYSYEQYF
TRBV29-1	-	TRBJ1-4	-	TGCAGCGTTGAAGCCAATTCGAGGGGGACAGAAAAACTGTTTTTT	CSVEANSRGTEKLFF
TRBV7-2	TRBD1	TRBJ1-4	-	TGTGCCAGCAGCGCCACGGACAGGGGAGCTAATGAAAAACTGTTTTTT	CASSATDRGANEKLFF
TRBV27	-	TRBJ2-2	-	TGTGCCAGCAGTTTTACGGGGCCAAGGACCGGGGAGCTGTTTTTT	CASSFTGPRTGELFF
TRBV3-1	TRBD2	TRBJ2-5	-	TGTGCCAGCAGCCAAGAGGTCGGGAGGGGGGAGACCCAGTACTTC	CASSQEVGRGETQYF
TRBV24-1	-	TRBJ2-5	-	TGTGCCACCAGTGATCCCCTAAGGGGAGGAGAGACCCAGTACTTC	CATSDPLRGGETQYF
TRBV7-8	-	TRBJ2-1	-	TGTGCCAGCAGCTTGTACGGGCACAATGAGCAGTTCTTC	CASSLYGHNEQFF
TRBV19	TRBD1	TRBJ1-1	-	TGTGCCAGTAGTCCCGGGACAGGGATCGCCACTGAAGCTTTCTTT	CASSPGTGIATEAFF
TRBV11-2	TRBD2	TRBJ2-2	-	TGTGCCAGCAGCTTGGCACTAGCGGGAGGATACACCGGGGAGCTGTTTTTT	CASSLALAGGYTGELFF
TRBV28	-	TRBJ2-4	-	TGTGCCAGCAGTTTTCGGGTTGCCAAAAACATTCAGTACTTC	CASSFRVAKNIQYF
TRBV7-9	-	TRBJ2-1	-	TGTGCCAGCAGCCCACCCCACAGGGAGTACAATGAGCAGTTCTTC	CASSPPHREYNEQFF
TRBV7-3	TRBD2	TRBJ2-1	-	TGTGCCAGCAGCTCCCTCTCCGGGACTAGCATGAATGAGCAGTTCTTC	CASSSLSGTSMNEQFF
TRBV2	-	TRBJ1-2	-	TGTGCCAGCCGACCCCGGGGGGCGGATGGCTACACCTTC	CASRPRGADGYTF
TRBV30	-	TRBJ2-7	-	TGTGCCTGGAGTGTACTCGGCTACGAGCAGTACTTC	CAWSVLGYEQYF
TRBV7-2	-	TRBJ1-4	-	TGTGCCAGCAGCTTGGGTCAGGAAGGAGAAAATGAAAAACTGTTTTTT	CASSLGQEGENEKLFF
TRBV6-2/TRBV6-3	-	TRBJ2-5	-	TGTGCCGGATCGAAAGCGGCGCAAGAGACCCAGTACTTC	CAGSKAAQETQYF
TRBV5-4	-	TRBJ1-1	-	TGTGCCAGCAGCTTGTTGGGGGCGATGAACACTGAAGCTTTCTTT	CASSLLGAMNTEAFF
TRBV7-8	TRBD2	TRBJ2-7	-	TGTGCCAGCAGCTTAGGGCTAGCGGGAGGGGGCTCCTACGAGCAGTACTTC	CASSLGLAGGGSYEQYF
TRBV20-1	TRBD1	TRBJ2-5	-	TGCAGTGCTAGAGCTCCGGGGACAGCTAACCAAGAGACCCAGTACTTC	CSARAPGTANQETQYF
TRBV30	-	TRBJ2-7	-	TGTGCCTGGAGCGGGACGGGGGCCCACGAGCAGTACTTC	CAWSGTGAHEQYF
TRBV28	-	TRBJ2-7	-	TGTGCCAGCAGTTTGGGGGACGGTACCTACGAGCAGTACTTC	CASSLGDGTYEQYF
TRBV30	-	TRBJ2-7	-	TGTGCCTGGAGTTGGGTTTCAAGCTCCTACGAGCAGTACTTC	CAWSWVSSSYEQYF
TRBV27	TRBD1	TRBJ1-4	-	TGTGCCAGCAGTCCACAGGGGAGGGTATGGGAAAAACTGTTTTTT	CASSPQGRVWEKLFF
TRBV20-1	-	TRBJ2-7	-	TGCAGTGCTAGTCTGGGGATGAGCTACGAGCAGTACTTC	CSASLGMSYEQYF
TRBV6-5	TRBD1	TRBJ1-4	once	TGTGCCAGCAGCCCGGACAGGGTCCATGATGAAAAACTGTTTTTT	CASSPDRVHDEKLFF
TRBV6-5	-	TRBJ2-5	-	TGTGCCAGCAGTTTATATCCAGGCCACATTAAAAAAGAGACCCAGTACTTC	CASSLYPGHIKKETQYF
TRBV20-1	-	TRBJ1-2	-	TGCAGTGCTAGAGATATCGGTCTCGGTAGAGGGGATGTCGGGCTTCGGGGCTACACCTTC	CSARDIGLGRGDVGLRGYTF
TRBV20-1	TRBD2	TRBJ2-7	-	TGCAGTGCTAGTGCAGGCGCCGGGACTAGCGGATACGAGCAGTACTTC	CSASAGAGTSGYEQYF
TRBV4-2	TRBD1	TRBJ1-3	once	TGTGCCAGCAGCCAAGACGGGACAGGGGCGCATGGAAACACCATATATTTT	CASSQDGTGAHGNTIYF